This T cell receptor beta chain was captured by sequencing in a study of blood T cell repertoires in COVID-19. Study-level background: PBMCs, B-cell-depleted T cells, or T cells were the source of the cDNA or gDNA that made up the material.

Germline CDR1 and CDR2: LGHNA and YNFKEQ. With 2 bases removed from V and 11 bases from J, the gap between germline ends came to 12 bases. The CDR3 loop spans 12 amino acids. How the authors handled the data: Reference gene primers were amplified, and this amplification served to estimate nucleated cell counts. The repertoire was sequenced with immunoSEQ multiplex PCR; TCRdb's copy has only in-frame clones and lacks some. V and J calls and clone size are copied from that table; D and trimming were computed from the DNA. The sample includes approximately 280,000 clones, 80% to 85% of them seen just once. Participant reports of clinical history set cohort assignment.

The V and J genes are TRBV4-2 and TRBJ1-1; D is uncertain. The sequence was collected from a man aged 40-55 years who had been exposed to COVID-19. Source material: PBMCs or T cells enriched from blood (not recorded which). In DNA form, the CDR3 reads TGTGCCAGCAGCCAACCCCGGGGTTCGGCTTTCTTT. Its protein product is CASSQPRGSAFF.